This TCR beta chain derives from a study of identical twins. MiXCR, run by TCRdb on the 5' RACE reads, gives a single entry per CDR3 protein. This sample has some 900,000 distinct CDR3 sequences; around an eighth occur once, and the top ten carry around 1.6%. The same sample was also used in a study of yellow fever vaccine responses in identical twins.

Sequencing was done on a sample of PBMCs. This receptor was obtained from a woman aged 18-29 years in good health.

The DNA for the CDR3 is TGTGCCATCAGTGAGTCCGGACAGCGATCGGGGTATGAGCAGTTCTTC. Translating gives CAISESGQRSGYEQFF. V and J are TRBV10-3 and TRBJ2-1; TRBD1 might be the D (6 bases). Trimming shortened V by 0 bases and J by 8 bases, and 17 bases separated the two germline ends. The CDR3 has 16 residues. From germline, CDR1 is ENHRY and CDR2 SYGVKD.